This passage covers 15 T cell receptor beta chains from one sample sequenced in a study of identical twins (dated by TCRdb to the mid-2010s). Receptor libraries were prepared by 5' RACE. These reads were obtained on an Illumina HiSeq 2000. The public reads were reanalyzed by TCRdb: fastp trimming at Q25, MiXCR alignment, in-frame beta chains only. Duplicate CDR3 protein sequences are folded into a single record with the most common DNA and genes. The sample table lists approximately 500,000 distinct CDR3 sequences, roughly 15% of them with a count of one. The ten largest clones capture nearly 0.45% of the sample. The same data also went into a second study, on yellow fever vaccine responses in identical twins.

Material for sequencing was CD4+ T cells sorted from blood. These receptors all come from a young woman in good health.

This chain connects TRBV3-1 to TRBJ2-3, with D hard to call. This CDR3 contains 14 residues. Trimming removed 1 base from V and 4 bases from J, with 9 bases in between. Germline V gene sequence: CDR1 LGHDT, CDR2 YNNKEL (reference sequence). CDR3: CASSQGGAPDTQYF. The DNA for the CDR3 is TGTGCCAGCAGCCAAGGAGGAGCCCCAGATACGCAGTATTTT.

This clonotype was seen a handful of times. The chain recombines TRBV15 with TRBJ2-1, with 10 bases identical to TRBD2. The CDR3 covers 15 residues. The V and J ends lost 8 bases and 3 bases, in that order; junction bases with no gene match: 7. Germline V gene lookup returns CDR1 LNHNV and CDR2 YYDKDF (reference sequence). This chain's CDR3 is CATGTGTSVYNEQFF. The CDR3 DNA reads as TGTGCCACCGGGACCGGGACTAGCGTCTACAATGAGCAGTTCTTC.

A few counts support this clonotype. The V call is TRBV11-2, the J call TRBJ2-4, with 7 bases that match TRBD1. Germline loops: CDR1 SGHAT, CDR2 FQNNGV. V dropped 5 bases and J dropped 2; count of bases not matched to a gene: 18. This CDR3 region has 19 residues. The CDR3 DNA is TGTGCCAGCAGCCCACCGACAGGGCCCGGTGTTTTTCCCAAAAACATTCAGTACTTC. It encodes CASSPPTGPGVFPKNIQYF.

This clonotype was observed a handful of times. The DNA of the CDR3 is TGTGCCACCAGTGATTTCGGACAGGGCGCAGATACGCAGTATTTT. This encodes CATSDFGQGADTQYF. The chain recombines TRBV24-1 with TRBJ2-3, with TRBD1 matching 8 bases. The germline V gene has CDR1 KGHDR and CDR2 SFDVKD. This CDR3 is built from 15 residues. With 1 base clipped from V and 4 bases from J, the junction kept 3 bases outside the gene matches.

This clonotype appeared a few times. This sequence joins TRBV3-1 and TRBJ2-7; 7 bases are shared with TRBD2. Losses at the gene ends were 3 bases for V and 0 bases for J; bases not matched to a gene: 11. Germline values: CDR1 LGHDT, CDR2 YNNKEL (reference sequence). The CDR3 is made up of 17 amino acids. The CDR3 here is CASSHGSPRTSSYEQYF. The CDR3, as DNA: TGTGCCAGCAGCCACGGATCTCCGCGGACTAGCTCCTACGAGCAGTACTTC.

The CDR3 region is CSVGRRGLEAFF. CDR3 sequence (DNA): TGCAGCGTTGGAAGGCGGGGTCTCGAAGCTTTCTTT. The chain employs TRBV29-1 and TRBJ1-1; D gene uncertain. V gave up 4 bases and J gave up 8 bases, with 14 bases separating them. Germline V gene lookup returns CDR1 SQVTM and CDR2 ANQGSEA. CDR3 length: 12 residues.

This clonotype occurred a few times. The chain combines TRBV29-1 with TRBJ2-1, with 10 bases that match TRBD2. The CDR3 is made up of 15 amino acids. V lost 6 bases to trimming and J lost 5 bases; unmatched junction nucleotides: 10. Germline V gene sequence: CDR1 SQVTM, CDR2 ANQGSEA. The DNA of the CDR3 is TGCAGCGTGGCCGCGCGACTAGCGGGCGACAATGAGCAGTTCTTC. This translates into CSVAARLAGDNEQFF.

The CDR3 region has the DNA TGTGCCACACTGAGCGGGGGGAACACCGGGGAGCTGTTTTTT. Residues: CATLSGGNTGELFF. The J gene is TRBJ2-2, the V gene TRBV19; 8 bases agree with TRBD2. The ends lost 10 bases at V and 1 base at J; junction bases unmatched: 5. This CDR3 comprises 14 residues. Germline lookup yields CDR1 LNHDA and CDR2 SQIVND (reference sequence).

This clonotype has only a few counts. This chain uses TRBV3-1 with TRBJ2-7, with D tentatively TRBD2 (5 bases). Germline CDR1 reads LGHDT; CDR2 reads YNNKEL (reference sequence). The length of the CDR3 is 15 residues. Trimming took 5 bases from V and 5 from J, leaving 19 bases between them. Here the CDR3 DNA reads TGTGCCAGCAGCGAGAGGTGGACCTCCGGGGACGAGCAGTACTTC. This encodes CASSERWTSGDEQYF.

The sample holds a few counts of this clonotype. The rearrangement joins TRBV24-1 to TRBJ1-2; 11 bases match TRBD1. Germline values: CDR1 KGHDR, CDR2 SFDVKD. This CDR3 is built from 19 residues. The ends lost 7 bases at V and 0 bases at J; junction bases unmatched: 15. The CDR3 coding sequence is TGTGCCACCAGCCACGGGACAGGGGGTTTAGGAGGGTCTAACTATGGCTACACCTTC. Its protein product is CATSHGTGGLGGSNYGYTF.

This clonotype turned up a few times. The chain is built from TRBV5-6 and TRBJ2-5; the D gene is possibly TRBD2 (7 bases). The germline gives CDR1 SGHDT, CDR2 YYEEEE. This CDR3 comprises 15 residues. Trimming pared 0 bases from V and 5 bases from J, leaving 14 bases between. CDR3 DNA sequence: TGTGCCAGCAGCTTGGAACGCGGGGGCGCGGAGACCCAGTACTTC. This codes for CASSLERGGAETQYF.

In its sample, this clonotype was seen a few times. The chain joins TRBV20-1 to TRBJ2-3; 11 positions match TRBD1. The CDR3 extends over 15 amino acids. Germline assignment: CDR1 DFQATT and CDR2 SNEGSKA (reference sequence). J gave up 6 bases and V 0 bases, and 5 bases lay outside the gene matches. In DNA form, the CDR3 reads TGCAGTGCTAGAGAGGGGACAGGGGGATGGGATACGCAGTATTTT. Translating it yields CSAREGTGGWDTQYF.

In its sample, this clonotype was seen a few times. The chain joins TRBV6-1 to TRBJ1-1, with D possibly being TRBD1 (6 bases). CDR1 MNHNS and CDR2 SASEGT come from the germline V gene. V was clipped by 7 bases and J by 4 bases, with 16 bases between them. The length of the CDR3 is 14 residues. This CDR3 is CASTHGGRITEAFF. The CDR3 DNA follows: TGTGCCAGCACCCACGGGGGGCGTATCACTGAAGCTTTCTTT.

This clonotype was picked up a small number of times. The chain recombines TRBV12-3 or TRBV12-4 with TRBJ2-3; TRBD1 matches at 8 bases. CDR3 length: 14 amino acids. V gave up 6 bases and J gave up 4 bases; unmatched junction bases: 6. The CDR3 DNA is TGTGCCAGCAGCCCGGACAGGGTCCCAGATACGCAGTATTTT. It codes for CASSPDRVPDTQYF.

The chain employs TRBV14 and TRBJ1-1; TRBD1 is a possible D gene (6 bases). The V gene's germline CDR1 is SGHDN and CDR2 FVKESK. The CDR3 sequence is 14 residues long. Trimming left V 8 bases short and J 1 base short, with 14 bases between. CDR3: CASAAGGPNTEAFF. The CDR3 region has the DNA TGTGCCAGCGCGGCCGGGGGGCCGAACACTGAAGCTTTCTTT. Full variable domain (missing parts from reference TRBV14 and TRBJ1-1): EAGVTQFPSHSVIEKGQTVTLRCDPISGHDNLYWYRRVMGKEIKFLLHFVKESKQDESGMPNNRFLAERTGGTYSTLKVQPAELEDSGVYFCASAAGGPNTEAFFGQGTRLTVV.